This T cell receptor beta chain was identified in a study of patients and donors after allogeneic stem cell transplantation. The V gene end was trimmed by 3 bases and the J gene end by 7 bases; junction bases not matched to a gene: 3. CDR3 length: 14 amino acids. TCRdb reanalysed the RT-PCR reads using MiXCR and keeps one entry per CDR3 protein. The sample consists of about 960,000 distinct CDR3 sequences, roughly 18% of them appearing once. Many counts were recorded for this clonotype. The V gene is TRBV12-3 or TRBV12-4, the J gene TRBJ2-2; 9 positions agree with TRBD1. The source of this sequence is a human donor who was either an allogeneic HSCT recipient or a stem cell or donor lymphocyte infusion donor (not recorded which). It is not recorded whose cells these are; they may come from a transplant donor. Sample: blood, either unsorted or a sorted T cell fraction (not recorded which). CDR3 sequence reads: CASSFGTGHGELFF. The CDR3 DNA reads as TGTGCCAGCAGTTTCGGGACAGGGCACGGGGAGCTGTTTTTT.